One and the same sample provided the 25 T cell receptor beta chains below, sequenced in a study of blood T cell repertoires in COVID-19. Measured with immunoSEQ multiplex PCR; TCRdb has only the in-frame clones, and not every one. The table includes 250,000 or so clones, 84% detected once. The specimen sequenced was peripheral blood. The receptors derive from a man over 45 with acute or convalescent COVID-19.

CDR3 sequence: CSASQGLAQETQYF. The CDR3 DNA reads TGCAGTGCTAGTCAGGGACTAGCGCAAGAGACCCAGTACTTC. The J gene is TRBJ2-5, the V gene TRBV20-1; TRBD2 matches at 10 bases. This CDR3 contains 14 residues. Germline V gene sequence: CDR1 DFQATT, CDR2 SNEGSKA (reference sequence). Trimming at V came to 3 bases and at J to 2 bases, leaving 3 bases not matched to a gene.

The CDR3 DNA reads TGTGCCAGTAGTATAGAGGGGACAGGGGGCTCACCCCTCCACTTT. It yields the protein CASSIEGTGGSPLHF. The V gene is TRBV19, the J gene TRBJ1-6; 12 bases align to TRBD1. Trimming cost V 0 bases and J 10 bases; bases outside gene matches: 1. This CDR3 spans 15 amino acids. Per germline, CDR1 LNHDA and CDR2 SQIVND (reference sequence).

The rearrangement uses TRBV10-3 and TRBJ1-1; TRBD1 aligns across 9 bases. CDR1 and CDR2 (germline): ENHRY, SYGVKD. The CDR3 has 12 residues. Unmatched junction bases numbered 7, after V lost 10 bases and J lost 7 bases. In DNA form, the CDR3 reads TGTGCCACCGGACAGGGGAGTGATGAAGCTTTCTTT. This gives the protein CATGQGSDEAFF.

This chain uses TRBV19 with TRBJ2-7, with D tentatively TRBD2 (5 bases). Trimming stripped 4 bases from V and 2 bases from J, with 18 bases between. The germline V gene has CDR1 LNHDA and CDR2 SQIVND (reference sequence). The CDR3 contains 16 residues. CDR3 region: CASSNPYITGTYEQYF. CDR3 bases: TGTGCCAGTAGTAACCCTTACATTACGGGGACCTACGAGCAGTACTTC.

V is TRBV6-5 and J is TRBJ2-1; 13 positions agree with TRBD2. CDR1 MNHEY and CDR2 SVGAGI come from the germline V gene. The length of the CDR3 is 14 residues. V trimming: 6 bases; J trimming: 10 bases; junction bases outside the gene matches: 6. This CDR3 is CASRTGTSGNEQFF. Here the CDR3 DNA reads TGTGCCAGCAGAACCGGGACTAGCGGGAACGAGCAGTTCTTC.

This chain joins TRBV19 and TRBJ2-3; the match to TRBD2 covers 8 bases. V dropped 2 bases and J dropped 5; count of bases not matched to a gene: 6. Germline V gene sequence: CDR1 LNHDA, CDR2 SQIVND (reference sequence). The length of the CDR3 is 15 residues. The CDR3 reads CASSIRSGSQDTQYF. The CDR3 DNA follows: TGTGCCAGTAGTATAAGGAGCGGGAGCCAAGATACGCAGTATTTT.

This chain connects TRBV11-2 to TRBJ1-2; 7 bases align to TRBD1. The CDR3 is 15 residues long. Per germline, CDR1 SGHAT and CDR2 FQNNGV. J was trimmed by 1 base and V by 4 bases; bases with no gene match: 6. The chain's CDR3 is CASSSLGQDNYGYTF. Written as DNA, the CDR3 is TGTGCCAGCAGCTCTCTTGGACAGGATAACTATGGCTACACCTTC.

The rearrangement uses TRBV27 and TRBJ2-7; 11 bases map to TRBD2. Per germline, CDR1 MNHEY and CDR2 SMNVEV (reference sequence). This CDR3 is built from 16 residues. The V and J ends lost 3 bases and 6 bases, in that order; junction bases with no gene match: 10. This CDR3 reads CASSFSGTSGGGEQYF. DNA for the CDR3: TGTGCCAGCAGTTTCTCTGGGACTAGCGGAGGGGGCGAGCAGTACTTC.

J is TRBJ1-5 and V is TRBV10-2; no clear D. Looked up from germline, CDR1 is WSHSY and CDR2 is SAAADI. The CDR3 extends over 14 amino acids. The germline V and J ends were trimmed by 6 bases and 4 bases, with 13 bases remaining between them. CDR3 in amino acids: CASSAGLGNQPQHF. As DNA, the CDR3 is TGCGCCAGCAGCGCCGGACTGGGGAATCAGCCCCAGCATTTT.

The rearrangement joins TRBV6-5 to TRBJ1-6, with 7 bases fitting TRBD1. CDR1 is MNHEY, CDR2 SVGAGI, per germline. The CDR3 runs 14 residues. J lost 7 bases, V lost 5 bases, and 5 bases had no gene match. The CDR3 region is CASSRDSQNSPLHF. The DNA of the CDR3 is TGTGCCAGCAGTCGGGACAGTCAGAATTCACCCCTCCACTTT.

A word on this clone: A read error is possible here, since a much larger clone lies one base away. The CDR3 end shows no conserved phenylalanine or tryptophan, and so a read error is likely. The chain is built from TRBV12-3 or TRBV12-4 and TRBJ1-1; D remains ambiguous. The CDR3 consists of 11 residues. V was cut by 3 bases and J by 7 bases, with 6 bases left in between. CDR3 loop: CASSFGNEAFL. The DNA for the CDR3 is TGTGCCAGCAGTTTCGGGAATGAAGCTTTCCTT.

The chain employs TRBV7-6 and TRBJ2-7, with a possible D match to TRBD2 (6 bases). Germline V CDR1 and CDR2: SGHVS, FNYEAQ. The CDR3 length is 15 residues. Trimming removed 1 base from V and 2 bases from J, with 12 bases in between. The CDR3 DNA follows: TGTGCCAGCAGCTTAGTGTCGACGGGAGCCTACGAGCAGTACTTC. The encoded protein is CASSLVSTGAYEQYF. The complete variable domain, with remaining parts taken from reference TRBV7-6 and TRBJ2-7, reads GAGVSQSPRYKVTKRGQDVALRCDPISGHVSLYWYRQALGQGPEFLTYFNYEAQQDKSGLPNDRFSAERPEGSISTLTIQRTEQRDSAMYRCASSLVSTGAYEQYFGPGTRLTVT.

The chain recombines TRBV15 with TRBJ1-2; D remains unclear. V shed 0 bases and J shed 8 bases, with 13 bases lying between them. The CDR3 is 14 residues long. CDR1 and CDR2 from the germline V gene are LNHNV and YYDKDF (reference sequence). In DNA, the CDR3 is TGTGCCACCAGCAGAGATATGCGGGTGGGGGGCTACACCTTC. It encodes CATSRDMRVGGYTF.

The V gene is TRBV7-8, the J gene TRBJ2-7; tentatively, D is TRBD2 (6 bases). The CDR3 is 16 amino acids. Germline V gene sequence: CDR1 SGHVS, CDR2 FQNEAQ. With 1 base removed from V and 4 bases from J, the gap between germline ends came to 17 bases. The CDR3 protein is CASSLGGEADLYEQYF. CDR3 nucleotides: TGTGCCAGCAGCTTAGGGGGGGAGGCCGACCTTTACGAGCAGTACTTC.

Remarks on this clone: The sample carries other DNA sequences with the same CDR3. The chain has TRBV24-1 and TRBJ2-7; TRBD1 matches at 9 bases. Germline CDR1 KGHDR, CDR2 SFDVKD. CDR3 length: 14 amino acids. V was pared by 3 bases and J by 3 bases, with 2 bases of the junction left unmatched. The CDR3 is CATSDPGQGYEQYF. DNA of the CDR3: TGTGCCACCAGTGATCCGGGACAGGGCTACGAGCAGTACTTC.

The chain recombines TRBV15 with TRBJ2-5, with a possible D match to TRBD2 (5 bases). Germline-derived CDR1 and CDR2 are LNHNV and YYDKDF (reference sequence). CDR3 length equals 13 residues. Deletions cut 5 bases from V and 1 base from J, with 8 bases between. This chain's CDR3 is CATSAGIQETQYF. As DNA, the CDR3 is TGTGCCACCAGCGCGGGCATCCAAGAGACCCAGTACTTC. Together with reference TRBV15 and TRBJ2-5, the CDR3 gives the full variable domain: DAMVIQNPRYQVTQFGKPVTLSCSQTLNHNVMYWYQQKSSQAPKLLFHYYDKDFNNEADTPDNFQSRRPNTSFCFLDIRSPGLGDTAMYLCATSAGIQETQYFGPGTRLLVL.

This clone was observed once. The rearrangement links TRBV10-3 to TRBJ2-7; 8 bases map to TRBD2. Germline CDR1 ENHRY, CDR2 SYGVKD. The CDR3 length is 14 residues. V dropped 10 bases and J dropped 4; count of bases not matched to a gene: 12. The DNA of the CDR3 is TGTGCCACCGGGGGGGGTAGCCTCCCATACGAGCAGTACTTC. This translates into CATGGGSLPYEQYF.

CDR3 coding DNA: TGCAGCGCGTCCCAGGGGTCTAACGAGCAGTACTTC. It specifies CSASQGSNEQYF. The genes are TRBV29-1 and TRBJ2-7, with D possibly being TRBD1 (6 bases). Trimming removed 7 bases from V and 5 bases from J, with 15 bases in between. Germline CDR1 and CDR2: SQVTM and ANQGSEA. The CDR3 totals 12 residues.

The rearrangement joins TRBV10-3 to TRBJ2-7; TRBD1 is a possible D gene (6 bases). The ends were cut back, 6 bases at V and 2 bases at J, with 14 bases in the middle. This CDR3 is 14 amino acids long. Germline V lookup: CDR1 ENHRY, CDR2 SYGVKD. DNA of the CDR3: TGTGCCATCAGAGGACAGTCTTATCCCTACGAGCAGTACTTC. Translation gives CAIRGQSYPYEQYF.

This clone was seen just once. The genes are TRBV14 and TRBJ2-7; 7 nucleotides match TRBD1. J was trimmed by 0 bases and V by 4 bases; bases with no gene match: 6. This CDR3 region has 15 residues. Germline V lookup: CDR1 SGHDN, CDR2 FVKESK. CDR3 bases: TGTGCCAGCAGCCGCCCGACAGGGAACTCCTACGAGCAGTACTTC. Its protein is CASSRPTGNSYEQYF.

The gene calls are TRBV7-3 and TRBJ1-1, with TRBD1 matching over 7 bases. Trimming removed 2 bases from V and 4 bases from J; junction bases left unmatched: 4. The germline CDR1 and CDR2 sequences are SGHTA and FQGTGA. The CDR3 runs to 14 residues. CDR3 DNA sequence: TGTGCCAGCAGCTTACGACAGGGCGGCACTGAAGCTTTCTTT. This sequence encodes CASSLRQGGTEAFF.

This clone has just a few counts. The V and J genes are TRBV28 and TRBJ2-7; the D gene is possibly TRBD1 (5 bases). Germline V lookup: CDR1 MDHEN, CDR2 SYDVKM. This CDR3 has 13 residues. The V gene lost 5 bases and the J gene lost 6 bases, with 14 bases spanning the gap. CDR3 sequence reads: CASSKRPRVEQYF. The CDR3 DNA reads TGTGCCAGCAGTAAACGGCCCAGGGTCGAGCAGTACTTC.

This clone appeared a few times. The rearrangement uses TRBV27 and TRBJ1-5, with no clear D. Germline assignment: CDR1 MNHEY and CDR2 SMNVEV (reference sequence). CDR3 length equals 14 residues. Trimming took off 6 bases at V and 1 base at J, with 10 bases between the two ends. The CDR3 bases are TGTGCCAGCAGCCCCACCGGGAGCAATCAGCCCCAGCATTTT. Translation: CASSPTGSNQPQHF.

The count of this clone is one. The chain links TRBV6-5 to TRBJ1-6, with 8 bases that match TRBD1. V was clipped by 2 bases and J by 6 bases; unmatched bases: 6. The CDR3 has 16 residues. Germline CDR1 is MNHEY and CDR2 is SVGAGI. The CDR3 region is CASSYAGGQLNSPLHF. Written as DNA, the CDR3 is TGTGCCAGCAGTTACGCAGGGGGCCAACTTAATTCACCCCTCCACTTT.

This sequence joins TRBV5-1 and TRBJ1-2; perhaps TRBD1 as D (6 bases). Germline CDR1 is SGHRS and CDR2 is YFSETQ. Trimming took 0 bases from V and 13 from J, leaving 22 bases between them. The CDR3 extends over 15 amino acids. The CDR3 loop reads CASSLGGSDRLVSTF. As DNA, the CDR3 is TGCGCCAGCAGCTTGGGGGGGAGTGACAGGCTCGTGTCCACCTTC.